A selection of T cell receptor beta chains follows, all from one sample in a study of T cell responses to AZD1222 COVID-19 vaccine. Produced via immunoSEQ multiplex PCR; TCRdb's table is partial and in-frame only. The table includes some 83,000 clones, around 90% detected once. The input for sequencing was peripheral blood, taken on day 0 of AZD1222 vaccination. These receptors were taken from an adult in good health. The CDR3 runs from the conserved cysteine through the conserved F or W. A D gene is named only where the DNA matches it firmly. Clone sizes are given selectively: once, few, many, or a class where the clone is expanded.

d_gene,abundance,v_gene,j_gene,CDR3nt,CDR3aa
TRBD1,.,TRBV5-1,TRBJ1-1,TGCGCCAGCAGCTTAACCGGGACAGGGGGCTGGCGGAACACTGAAGCTTTCTTT,CASSLTGTGGWRNTEAFF
.,.,TRBV19,TRBJ1-1,TGTGCCAGTAACCCTTACGGGGGATTGGGCACTGAAGCTTTCTTT,CASNPYGGLGTEAFF
.,.,TRBV7-9,TRBJ2-1,TGTGCCAGCAGCCCAATCACAGGGTTAGCTGAGCAGTTCTTC,CASSPITGLAEQFF
TRBD1,.,TRBV5-4,TRBJ2-2,TGTGCCAGCAGCACAAACAGGGGGCGAGTCGGGGAGCTGTTTTTT,CASSTNRGRVGELFF
.,.,TRBV19,TRBJ2-7,TGTGCCAGTAGTTTAACACTATTCTCCTACGAGCAGTACTTC,CASSLTLFSYEQYF
.,.,TRBV29-1,TRBJ1-1,TGCAGCGTCCCGGGGACTGAAGCTTTCTTT,CSVPGTEAFF
.,.,TRBV27,TRBJ1-5,TGTGCCAGCGCGGTCAGCACTCTCAGTCAGCCCCAGCATTTT,CASAVSTLSQPQHF
.,.,TRBV5-1,TRBJ1-2,TGCGCCAGCAGCCCCCCGCGTGGGGGCGATGGCTACACCTTC,CASSPPRGGDGYTF
.,.,TRBV25-1,TRBJ1-2,TGTGCCAGCAGTTGGGGATATGGCTACACCTTC,CASSWGYGYTF
TRBD2,once,TRBV7-8,TRBJ2-5,TGTGCCAGCAGACCTGTGAGAGCGGGGGGGCCTCAGGAGACCCAGTACTTC,CASRPVRAGGPQETQYF
TRBD1,.,TRBV6-1,TRBJ1-5,TGTGCCAGCAGTGAGCGAGGACAGGGGTGGAATCAGCCCCAGCATTTT,CASSERGQGWNQPQHF
.,.,TRBV18,TRBJ1-5,TGTGCCAGCTCACCAGTGTCCAATCAGCCCCAGCATTTT,CASSPVSNQPQHF
.,.,TRBV25-1,TRBJ2-7,TGTGCCAGCAGTGACCCTAACTCCAGGGGCGAGCAGTACTTC,CASSDPNSRGEQYF
.,.,TRBV28,TRBJ2-2,TGTGCCAGCAGTTTTAGACAGTCGAACACCGGGGAGCTGTTTTTT,CASSFRQSNTGELFF
TRBD1,.,TRBV7-3,TRBJ1-2,TGTGCCAGCAGCTTAACAGCAGGGGGCAATGGCTACACCTTC,CASSLTAGGNGYTF
.,.,TRBV9,TRBJ1-6,TGTGCCAGCAGCCCAGGGGTTGGATCACCCCTCCACTTT,CASSPGVGSPLHF
.,few,TRBV5-1,TRBJ1-1,TGCGCCAGCAGCGGTCTAAGGGGCGAGACTGAAGCTTTCTTT,CASSGLRGETEAFF
.,.,TRBV9,TRBJ2-7,TGTGCCAGCAGTTTGGCCGGGGGAGAAGAGCAGTACTTC,CASSLAGGEEQYF
.,.,TRBV7-3,TRBJ2-3,TGTGCCAGCAGCCGGGAAAACACAGATACGCAGTATTTT,CASSRENTDTQYF
.,.,TRBV7-8,TRBJ1-5,TGTGCCAGCAGCTTAGACCCCACTTCGGGGCAGCCCCAGCATTTT,CASSLDPTSGQPQHF
.,.,TRBV9,TRBJ1-1,TGTGCCAGCAGCGGAGGATCGGACGGACACACTGAAGCTTTCTTT,CASSGGSDGHTEAFF
TRBD1,.,TRBV5-6,TRBJ1-6,TGTGCCAGCAGCATCTACAGGGGAAATTCACCCCTCCACTTT,CASSIYRGNSPLHF
.,.,TRBV7-9,TRBJ1-2,TGTGCCAGCAGCGCCCCAGCTAACTATGGCTACACCTTC,CASSAPANYGYTF
.,.,TRBV5-1,TRBJ1-1,TGCGCCAGCAGCTTGGCCGGGGAAGGGGCTGAAGCTTTCTTT,CASSLAGEGAEAFF
.,.,TRBV18,TRBJ1-1,TGTGCCAGCTCACTCGGCCCGGGGAACACTGAAGCTTTCTTT,CASSLGPGNTEAFF
TRBD1,once,TRBV6-2/TRBV6-3,TRBJ1-4,TGTGCCAGCAGTAACATCGACAGGGTAGGCGAAAAACTGTTTTTT,CASSNIDRVGEKLFF
.,.,TRBV6-5,TRBJ1-3,TGTGCCAGCATGGGGACCGTGAACTCTGGAAACACCATATATTTT,CASMGTVNSGNTIYF
TRBD2,.,TRBV9,TRBJ2-3,TGTGCCAGCAGCGCCAGACTACGCGGGGGGGCCTTGTCGAAAGATACGCAGTATTTT,CASSARLRGGALSKDTQYF
.,.,TRBV11-3,TRBJ1-6,TGTGCCAGCAGCTCGGGGAGGGGTGGTTCACCCCTCCACTTT,CASSSGRGGSPLHF
.,.,TRBV6-5,TRBJ1-5,TGTGCCAGCAGAGCCGACAATCAGCCCCAGCATTTT,CASRADNQPQHF
TRBD1,.,TRBV5-5,TRBJ1-1,TGTGCCAGCAGCTTGGGGCAGGGGGAGGTAGCTTTCTTT,CASSLGQGEVAFF
.,.,TRBV4-1,TRBJ1-1,TGCGCCAGCAGCCAAGTGCGCATGAACACTGAAGCTTTCTTT,CASSQVRMNTEAFF
.,.,TRBV7-2,TRBJ1-1,TGTGCCAGCAGACCCTTTGGGCGGAGGAACACTGAAGCTTTCTTT,CASRPFGRRNTEAFF
.,once,TRBV7-8,TRBJ1-2,TGTGCCAGCAGCCATGACACCGGGGGTGGCTACACCTTC,CASSHDTGGGYTF
TRBD1,.,TRBV4-3,TRBJ1-2,TGCGCCAGCAGCCAGATGCGCCAAGGACAGGGGGCCCGAGGATACGGCTACACCTTC,CASSQMRQGQGARGYGYTF
.,.,TRBV19,TRBJ2-1,TGTGCCAGCTCGGACAGCTCCTACAATGAGCAGTTCTTC,CASSDSSYNEQFF
TRBD1,.,TRBV6-5,TRBJ1-6,TGTGCCAGCAGTTCCCCAAAACAGGGGATTAGGCAATCCCTCCACTTT,CASSSPKQGIRQSLHF
.,.,TRBV12-3/TRBV12-4,TRBJ2-6,TGTGCCAGCAGTTATTCTGGGGCCAACGTCCTGACTTTC,CASSYSGANVLTF
.,.,TRBV19,TRBJ1-5,TGTGCCAGTACGACAGGAGGGAGCAATCAGCCCCAGCATTTT,CASTTGGSNQPQHF
.,.,TRBV5-8,TRBJ1-4,TGTGCCAGCAGTTTTACAGGGTTCACTAATGAAAAACTGTTTTTT,CASSFTGFTNEKLFF
.,.,TRBV2,TRBJ1-1,TGTGCCAGCAGTGAGGGAGGCGGCCGCAGGGGAGCTTTCTTT,CASSEGGGRRGAFF
.,.,TRBV7-8,TRBJ1-2,TGTGCCAGCAGCTCCGGGGGAGTACCACCAGGAAACTATGGCTACACCTTC,CASSSGGVPPGNYGYTF
.,.,TRBV27,TRBJ2-2,TGTGCCAGCAGTTTTCACACCGGGGAGCTGTTTTTT,CASSFHTGELFF
.,.,TRBV30,TRBJ2-2,TGTGCCTGGAGTGTTAGCAGGAACACCGGGGAGCTGTTTTTT,CAWSVSRNTGELFF
.,.,TRBV28,TRBJ1-2,TGTGCCAGCACCCCCCCCGACGGTATCTCTAACTATGGCTACACCTTC,CASTPPDGISNYGYTF
TRBD1,.,TRBV29-1,TRBJ1-1,TGCAGCGTAGCCCCGGGACAGTACACTGAAGCTTTCTTT,CSVAPGQYTEAFF
.,.,TRBV7-6,TRBJ2-1,TGTGCCAGCAGCTCCCTACCAATTCCTACCGGCTACAATGAGCAGTTCTTC,CASSSLPIPTGYNEQFF
.,.,TRBV11-2,TRBJ1-2,TGTGCCAGCAGCCCGGGGGGCAGCCACTATGGCTACACCTTC,CASSPGGSHYGYTF
.,.,TRBV3-1/TRBV3-2,TRBJ1-5,TGTGCCAGCAGCCAAGATCGGGGAAAGCAGCCCCAGCATTTT,CASSQDRGKQPQHF
.,.,TRBV28,TRBJ2-1,TGTGCCAGCCTATCGGGCAGCGCCCTCGTTTACAATGAGCAGTTCTTC,CASLSGSALVYNEQFF
.,once,TRBV12-3/TRBV12-4,TRBJ2-3,TGTGCCAGCAGTTTGTCCGATACGCAGTATTTT,CASSLSDTQYF
.,medium-sized,TRBV3-1/TRBV3-2,TRBJ1-3,TGTGCCAGCAGCCAGGACTCAGGGTTCAGCTCTGGAAACACCATATATTTT,CASSQDSGFSSGNTIYF
TRBD1,.,TRBV2,TRBJ2-7,TGTGCCACGACCGGGACAGGGTCCCCCTACGAGCAGTACTTC,CATTGTGSPYEQYF
TRBD2,.,TRBV27,TRBJ2-7,TGTGCCAGCAGTTTTCGCGGACTAGCGGGGGACTCCTACGAGCAGTACTTC,CASSFRGLAGDSYEQYF